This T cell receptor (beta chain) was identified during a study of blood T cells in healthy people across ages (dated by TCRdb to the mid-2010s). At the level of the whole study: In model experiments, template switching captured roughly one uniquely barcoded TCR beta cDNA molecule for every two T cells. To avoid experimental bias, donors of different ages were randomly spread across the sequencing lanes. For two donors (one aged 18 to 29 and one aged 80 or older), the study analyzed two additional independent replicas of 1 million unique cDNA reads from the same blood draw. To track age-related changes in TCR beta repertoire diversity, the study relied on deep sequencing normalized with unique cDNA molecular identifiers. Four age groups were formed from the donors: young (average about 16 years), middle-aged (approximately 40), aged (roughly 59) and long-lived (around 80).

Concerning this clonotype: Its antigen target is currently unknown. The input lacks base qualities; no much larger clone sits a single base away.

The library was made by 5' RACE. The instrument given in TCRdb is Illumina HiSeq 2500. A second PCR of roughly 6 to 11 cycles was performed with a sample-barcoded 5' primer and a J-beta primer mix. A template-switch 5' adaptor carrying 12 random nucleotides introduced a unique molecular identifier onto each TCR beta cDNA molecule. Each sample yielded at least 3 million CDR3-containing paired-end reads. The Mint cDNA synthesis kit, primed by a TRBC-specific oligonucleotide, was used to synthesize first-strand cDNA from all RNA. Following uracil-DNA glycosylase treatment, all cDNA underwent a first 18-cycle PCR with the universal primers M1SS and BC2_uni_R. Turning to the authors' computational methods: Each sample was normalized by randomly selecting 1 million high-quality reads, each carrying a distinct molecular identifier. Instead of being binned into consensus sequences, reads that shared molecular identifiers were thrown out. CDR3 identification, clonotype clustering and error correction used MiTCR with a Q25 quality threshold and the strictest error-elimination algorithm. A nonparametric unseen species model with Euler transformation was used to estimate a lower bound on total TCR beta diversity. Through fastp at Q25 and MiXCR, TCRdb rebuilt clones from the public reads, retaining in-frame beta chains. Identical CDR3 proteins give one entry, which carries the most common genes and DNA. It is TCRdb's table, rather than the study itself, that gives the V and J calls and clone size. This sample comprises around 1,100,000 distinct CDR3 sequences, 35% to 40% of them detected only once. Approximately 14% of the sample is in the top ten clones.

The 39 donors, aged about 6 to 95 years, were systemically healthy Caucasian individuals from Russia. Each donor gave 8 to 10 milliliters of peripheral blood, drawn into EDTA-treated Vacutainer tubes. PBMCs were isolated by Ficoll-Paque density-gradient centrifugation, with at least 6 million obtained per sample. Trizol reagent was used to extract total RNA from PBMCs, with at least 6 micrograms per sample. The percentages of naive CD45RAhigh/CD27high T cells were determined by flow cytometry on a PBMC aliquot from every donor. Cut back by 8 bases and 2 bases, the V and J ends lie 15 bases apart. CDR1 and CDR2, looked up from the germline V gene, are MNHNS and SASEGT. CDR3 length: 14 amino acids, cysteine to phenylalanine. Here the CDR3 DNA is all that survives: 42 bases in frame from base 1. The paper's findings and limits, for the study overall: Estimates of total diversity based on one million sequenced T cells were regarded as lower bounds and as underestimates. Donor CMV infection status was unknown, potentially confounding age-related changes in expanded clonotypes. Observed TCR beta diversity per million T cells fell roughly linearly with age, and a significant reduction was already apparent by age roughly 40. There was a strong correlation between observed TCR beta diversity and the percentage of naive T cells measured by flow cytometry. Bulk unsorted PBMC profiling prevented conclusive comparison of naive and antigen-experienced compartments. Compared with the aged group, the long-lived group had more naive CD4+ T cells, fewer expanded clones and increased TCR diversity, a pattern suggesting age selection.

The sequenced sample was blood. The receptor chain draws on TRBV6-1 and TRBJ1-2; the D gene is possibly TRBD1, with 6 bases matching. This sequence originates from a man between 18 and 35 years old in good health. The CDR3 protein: CASRGRTENYGYTF. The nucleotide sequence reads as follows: TGTGCCAGCCGCGGTCGGACAGAGAACTATGGCTACACCTTC.